This T cell receptor beta chain was observed in a study of cytomegalovirus exposure and HLA in healthy donors. The germline V gene has CDR1 MNHEY and CDR2 SVGAGI. V gave up 4 bases and J gave up 8 bases; unmatched junction bases: 13. The CDR3 is 16 residues long. This clone came up once. Its antigen is currently unknown. Study-level findings and limits: Cytomegalovirus-associated TCR beta chains were listed, numbering approximately 150. An analysis was carried out at a later point. It showed that HLA-associated TCR beta chains were more clonally expanded than equally common non-associated chains. Over 15,000 TCR beta sequences were associated with HLA alleles at 0.05 false discovery rate in a later analysis.

Both 60 Vbeta primers and 13 Jbeta primers went into the PCR. Assay used: immunoSEQ multiplex PCR; TCRdb lists only in-frame clones, some missing. The sample consists of some 160,000 clones, 77% of them appearing once. The sequence was collected from a woman in her thirties in good health and CMV-seronegative. Sequences were obtained from PBMCs. The chain couples TRBV6-5 to TRBJ1-4; 7 nucleotides align to TRBD1. As DNA, the CDR3 is TGTGCCAGCAGTTGGGGGGCTTACAGGGGAGGCGAAAAACTGTTTTTT. It is translated as CASSWGAYRGGEKLFF.